The 27 T cell receptor beta chains given below trace back to one sample, sequenced in a study of technical replicates of blood from a handful of donors. Produced via immunoSEQ multiplex PCR; TCRdb's table is partial and in-frame only. The sample lists about 88,000 clones; approximately 90% were seen once. The sample was T cells isolated from PBMCs. The receptors were gathered from a human donor in good health.

This clone was counted once. CDR3 residues: CASSPKNGQPEQYF. As DNA, the CDR3 is TGTGCCAGCTCACCCAAAAACGGACAGCCCGAGCAGTACTTC. V and J are TRBV18 and TRBJ2-7, with D tentatively TRBD1 (6 bases). The CDR3 has 14 residues. V was pared by 3 bases and J by 6 bases, with 15 bases between. CDR1 and CDR2 (germline): KGHSH, LQKENI.

The chain combines TRBV27 with TRBJ2-3, with unresolved D. Germline CDR1 and CDR2: MNHEY and SMNVEV (reference sequence). The CDR3 contains 13 residues. V lost 3 bases and J lost 2, with 6 bases in between. The CDR3 loop reads CASSLRPTDTQYF. The CDR3, as DNA: TGTGCCAGCAGTTTGCGCCCCACAGATACGCAGTATTTT.

The genes are TRBV27 and TRBJ2-1, with TRBD1 as a possible D gene (6 bases). Germline CDR1 and CDR2: MNHEY and SMNVEV (reference sequence). The CDR3 runs to 16 residues. V was clipped by 0 bases and J by 6 bases, with 15 bases between them. The CDR3 DNA reads as TGTGCCAGCAGTTTATCGACCAGAATACAGGGCAATGAGCAGTTCTTC. Translation gives CASSLSTRIQGNEQFF.

The chain uses TRBV5-6 and TRBJ2-5, with TRBD2 matching 10 bases. This CDR3 contains 17 residues. The germline V gene encodes CDR1 SGHDT and CDR2 YYEEEE. V gave up 1 base and J gave up 4 bases; unmatched junction bases: 10. The CDR3 is CASSLPLGLAIGETQYF. CDR3 coding DNA: TGTGCCAGCAGCTTGCCTCTGGGACTAGCGATTGGAGAGACCCAGTACTTC.

The chain employs TRBV4-2 and TRBJ2-3, with D tentatively TRBD2 (6 bases). The length of the CDR3 is 17 residues. Germline CDR1 reads LGHNA; CDR2 reads YNFKEQ. The V end was cut by 6 bases, the J end by 6 bases, with 25 bases between. CDR3 sequence (DNA): TGTGCCAGCAGTCAGCGACCGGGAGTTACCTCGGCGGATACGCAGTATTTT. Its translation is CASSQRPGVTSADTQYF.

J is TRBJ2-3 and V is TRBV5-1; D call uncertain. The germline V gene has CDR1 SGHRS and CDR2 YFSETQ. V lost 0 bases to trimming and J lost 0 bases, with 11 bases between them. The CDR3 totals 16 residues. CDR3 protein: CASSLGLRTSTDTQYF. Written as DNA, the CDR3 is TGCGCCAGCAGCTTGGGACTGCGAACTAGCACAGATACGCAGTATTTT.

The V and J genes are TRBV10-3 and TRBJ2-7, with TRBD1 as a possible D gene (5 bases). V shed 8 bases and J shed 3 bases, with 20 bases lying between them. The germline gives CDR1 ENHRY, CDR2 SYGVKD. The CDR3 extends over 15 amino acids. CDR3 region: CAIGRWTRGGYEQYF. The CDR3 nucleotides are TGTGCCATCGGCCGTTGGACAAGGGGCGGCTACGAGCAGTACTTC.

The chain joins TRBV6-5 to TRBJ2-5, with D perhaps matching TRBD2 (5 bases). The CDR3 is made up of 15 amino acids. Trimming shortened V by 2 bases and J by 5 bases, and 15 bases separated the two germline ends. In germline, CDR1 is MNHEY, CDR2 SVGAGI. As DNA, the CDR3 is TGTGCCAGCAGTTACGGGGTGTCGGGATACGAGACCCAGTACTTC. This encodes CASSYGVSGYETQYF.

The CDR3 DNA follows: TGTGCCAGCAGCTTTACCAGCGCGGGAGGCGCCTACGAGCAGTACTTC. Its translation: CASSFTSAGGAYEQYF. The chain employs TRBV7-8 and TRBJ2-7; TRBD2 aligns across 8 bases. V was clipped by 3 bases and J by 2 bases; unmatched bases: 9. This CDR3 spans 16 amino acids. Germline V gene sequence: CDR1 SGHVS, CDR2 FQNEAQ.

This clone occurred once. The chain uses TRBV19 and TRBJ1-5; TRBD1 agrees at 8 bases. V gave up 7 bases and J gave up 6 bases; unmatched junction bases: 5. The CDR3 is 13 amino acids. CDR1 is LNHDA, CDR2 SQIVND, per germline (reference sequence). CDR3: CASKETGAQPQHF. CDR3 DNA sequence: TGTGCCAGTAAAGAGACAGGGGCTCAGCCCCAGCATTTT.

This chain uses TRBV9 with TRBJ2-1; the D is unclear. In germline, CDR1 is SGDLS, CDR2 YYNGEE. Between the trimmed V and J ends, which lost 0 bases and 6 bases, there was a span of 13 bases. The CDR3 runs to 15 residues. CDR3 in DNA: TGTGCCAGCAGCGTAGCTTTGACTGTACCCAATGAGCAGTTCTTC. It yields the protein CASSVALTVPNEQFF.

The chain combines TRBV11-3 with TRBJ2-2, with D perhaps TRBD1 (6 bases). V dropped 1 base and J dropped 4 bases, with 10 bases sitting between them. Looked up from germline, CDR1 is SGHNT and CDR2 is YENEEA. CDR3 length: 15 amino acids. CDR3 sequence reads: CASSLGDNPTGELFF. CDR3 coding DNA: TGTGCCAGCAGCTTAGGGGACAACCCCACCGGGGAGCTGTTTTTT. The full variable domain, its missing parts supplied by reference TRBV11-3 and TRBJ2-2, is EAGVVQSPRYKIIEKKQPVAFWCNPISGHNTLYWYLQNLGQGPELLIRYENEEAVDDSQLPKDRFSAERLKGVDSTLKIQPAELGDSAVYLCASSLGDNPTGELFFGEGSRLTVL.

The rearrangement joins TRBV19 to TRBJ2-6; no reliable D call. The germline CDR1 and CDR2 sequences are LNHDA and SQIVND (reference sequence). Trimming shortened V by 3 bases and J by 1 base, and 10 bases separated the two germline ends. The CDR3 runs 16 residues. As DNA, the CDR3 is TGTGCCAGTAGTATCTACGGGTTGTCTGGGGCCAACGTCCTGACTTTC. Translating it yields CASSIYGLSGANVLTF.

The chain recombines TRBV25-1 with TRBJ2-7; D possibly corresponds to TRBD2 (6 bases). Trimming left V 4 bases short and J 2 bases short, with 21 bases between. Germline CDR1 MGHDK, CDR2 SYGVNS. CDR3 length: 17 amino acids. The CDR3 nucleotides read TGTGCCAGCAGTGGCCATGGCGGGGCCCCCGGAACCTACGAGCAGTACTTC. Protein sequence: CASSGHGGAPGTYEQYF.

The chain uses TRBV6-6 and TRBJ1-1, with 9 bases lining up with TRBD1. Germline CDR1 is MNHNY and CDR2 is SVGAGI (reference sequence). The CDR3 runs to 14 residues. V gave up 7 bases and J gave up 0 bases; unmatched junction bases: 3. The CDR3 nucleotides are TGTGCCAGCAACTACAGGGGGCTGAACACTGAAGCTTTCTTT. This codes for CASNYRGLNTEAFF.

The genes are TRBV5-1 and TRBJ2-7; 8 bases fit TRBD2. Germline V lookup: CDR1 SGHRS, CDR2 YFSETQ. The ends lost 2 bases at V and 0 bases at J; junction bases unmatched: 4. The length of the CDR3 is 15 residues. CDR3 residues: CASSFGLATSYEQYF. The CDR3 DNA follows: TGCGCCAGCAGCTTCGGACTAGCCACCTCCTACGAGCAGTACTTC.

The rearrangement links TRBV2 to TRBJ2-1, with D perhaps TRBD1 (6 bases). CDR3 length: 14 amino acids. V lost 2 bases and J 6 bases, leaving 11 bases between the germline ends. Germline V gene sequence: CDR1 SNHLY, CDR2 FYNNEI. The CDR3 bases are TGTGCCAGCAGTGAATCAGGGGCCCTCAATGAGCAGTTCTTC. As protein: CASSESGALNEQFF.

CDR3 in DNA: TGTGCCAGGATAACAGGGGTCGCTAACTATGGCTACACCTTC. It yields the protein CARITGVANYGYTF. The rearrangement uses TRBV2 and TRBJ1-2; 7 bases match TRBD1. Looked up from germline, CDR1 is SNHLY and CDR2 is FYNNEI. J was trimmed by 0 bases and V by 9 bases; bases with no gene match: 7. This CDR3 is built from 14 residues. Variable domain in full (rest from reference TRBV2 and TRBJ1-2): EPEVTQTPSHQVTQMGQEVILRCVPISNHLYFYWYRQILGQKVEFLVSFYNNEISEKSEIFDDQFSVERPDGSNFTLKIRSTKLEDSAMYFCARITGVANYGYTFGSGTRLTVV.

V gene TRBV29-1 combines with J gene TRBJ2-3; tentatively, D is TRBD1 (5 bases). This CDR3 spans 17 amino acids. CDR1 SQVTM and CDR2 ANQGSEA come from the germline V gene. V gave up 5 bases and J gave up 3 bases, with 24 bases separating them. The CDR3 coding sequence is TGCAGCGTTAGAAACCAGATTGACAGACGGGCGACAGATACGCAGTATTTT. This gives the protein CSVRNQIDRRATDTQYF.

V is TRBV6-1 and J is TRBJ1-2; D is perhaps TRBD1 (5 bases). The CDR3 length is 14 residues. The V and J ends lost 1 base and 3 bases respectively, with 9 bases between them. Looked up from germline, CDR1 is MNHNS and CDR2 is SASEGT. CDR3 loop: CASSEGNRHYGYTF. CDR3 sequence (DNA): TGTGCCAGCAGTGAAGGAAACAGGCACTATGGCTACACCTTC.

This clone has more than one count but fewer than ten. J is TRBJ1-1 and V is TRBV19, with 7 bases fitting TRBD1. The J segment lost 6 bases and the V segment lost 7 bases, leaving 8 bases of the junction unmatched. The germline CDR1 and CDR2 sequences are LNHDA and SQIVND (reference sequence). This CDR3 contains 13 residues. CDR3 DNA sequence: TGTGCCAGTACCCAGGAGGGACAGTCTGAAGCTTTCTTT. Residues: CASTQEGQSEAFF.

The table lists this clone with a count of one. This sequence joins TRBV7-3 and TRBJ2-3; 9 bases match TRBD2. Trimming removed 0 bases from V and 2 bases from J; junction bases left unmatched: 3. This CDR3 region has 16 residues. Germline V gives CDR1 SGHTA, CDR2 FQGTGA. The CDR3 bases are TGTGCCAGCAGCTTAACTAGCGGGGGAGTCACAGATACGCAGTATTTT. Amino acids: CASSLTSGGVTDTQYF. The whole variable domain, filled in from reference TRBV7-3 and TRBJ2-3, reads GAGVSQTPSNKVTEKGKYVELRCDPISGHTALYWYRQSLGQGPEFLIYFQGTGAADDSGLPNDRFFAVRPEGSVSTLKIQRTERGDSAVYLCASSLTSGGVTDTQYFGPGTRLTVL.

This sequence joins TRBV5-1 and TRBJ2-2, with D uncertain. CDR1 is SGHRS, CDR2 YFSETQ, per germline. V lost 0 bases to trimming and J lost 0 bases, with 6 bases between them. This CDR3 comprises 15 residues. Here the CDR3 reads CASSLDAANTGELFF. The CDR3 DNA is TGCGCCAGCAGCTTGGATGCGGCGAACACCGGGGAGCTGTTTTTT.

V usage is TRBV7-2 and J usage is TRBJ2-5; the D gene is possibly TRBD2 (6 bases). The V and J ends lost 1 base and 5 bases respectively, with 14 bases between them. Per the germline V gene, CDR1 is SGHTA and CDR2 is FQGNSA. The CDR3 totals 15 residues. The CDR3 protein is CASSLGWRDGETQYF. For the CDR3, the DNA is TGTGCCAGCAGCTTAGGTTGGCGGGATGGGGAGACCCAGTACTTC.

The V gene is TRBV29-1, the J gene TRBJ2-3; TRBD2 matches 11 bases. Germline V gene sequence: CDR1 SQVTM, CDR2 ANQGSEA. CDR3 length: 14 residues. J was trimmed by 5 bases and V by 6 bases; bases with no gene match: 7. CDR3 loop: CSVSKTSGRDTQYF. As DNA, the CDR3 is TGCAGCGTATCGAAAACTAGCGGGAGAGATACGCAGTATTTT.

This chain joins TRBV5-6 and TRBJ1-5; the D gene is possibly TRBD1 (5 bases). Germline loops: CDR1 SGHDT, CDR2 YYEEEE. V was shortened by 0 bases and J by 0 bases, with 13 bases between the two germline ends. This CDR3 is built from 17 residues. CDR3 region: CASSLAPGRASNQPQHF. As DNA, the CDR3 is TGTGCCAGCAGCTTGGCCCCGGGCAGGGCTAGCAATCAGCCCCAGCATTTT.

This CDR3 reads CAGQIFGQPQHF. For the CDR3, the DNA is TGTGCGGGACAGATTTTTGGTCAGCCCCAGCATTTT. This sequence joins TRBV30 and TRBJ1-5, with TRBD1 matching 7 bases. The CDR3 has 12 residues. Germline-derived CDR1 and CDR2 are GTSNPN and SVGIG (reference sequence).